This T cell receptor beta chain is from a study of CD4 T cells in relation to SARS-CoV-2 and coronaviruses. Study background: Controls used an HIV-1 Nef peptide pool or no peptide.

Remarks on this clone: Its antigen is currently unknown.

This CDR3 is 14 amino acids long. The V gene's germline CDR1 is LGHDT and CDR2 YNNKEL (reference sequence). V was pared by 6 bases and J by 4 bases, with 15 bases between. Data came from immunoSEQ multiplex PCR; TCRdb stores just in-frame clones and leaves some out. Of around 25,000 clones listed, roughly 74% were seen once; the top ten hold approximately 14%. The unexposed donors gave CD4+ T cells in about 2011-2019, prior to COVID-19. CD4+ T cells were isolated from the cells after more than nine days of culture. Some 1.9 million PBMCs per well were cultured with 10 IU/ml IL-2. The specimen was CD4+ T cells from PBMCs, cultured in vitro. This clonotype was obtained from a human donor in good health. V gene TRBV3-1 (or the pseudogene TRBV3-2) combines with J gene TRBJ1-2; D perhaps matches TRBD1 (5 bases). The CDR3 sequence: CASSWGTSPYGYTF. DNA of the CDR3: TGTGCCAGCAGTTGGGGGACCAGCCCCTATGGCTACACCTTC.